The present T cell receptor (beta chain) was sequenced within a study of CXCR3-negative and CXCR3-positive naive CD8 T cells. Study at large: The dataset comprises approximately 140 million TRB reads in total, with about 1.5 +/- 0.3 million reads per library.

Cells that were CD45RO-CCR7+CD27+CD95- constituted naive CD8+ T cells. The TRB cDNA libraries were prepared by 5' RACE with UMI labels. TCRdb re-called the 5' RACE reads and gives one entry per CDR3 protein, without DNA. The sample data list approximately 83,000 distinct CDR3 sequences. Per germline, CDR1 SGHTA and CDR2 FQGNSA. The CDR3 consists of 16 residues. Sequenced material: naive CXCR3- CD8+ T cells from blood. The sample's subset: CD45RO-CCR7+CD27+CD95- naive CD8+ T cells lacking CXCR3 (TNR3-). This receptor was taken from a human donor in good health. Some clones in this sample may be carry-over from other donors' samples. The chain couples TRBV7-2 to TRBJ2-1; the TCRdb D gene call, TRBD2, has no DNA to confirm it. This CDR3 is CASSPARQSSYNEQFF. The full variable domain, rest sourced from reference TRBV7-2 and TRBJ2-1, is GAGVSQSPSNKVTEKGKDVELRCDPISGHTALYWYRQSLGQGLEFLIYFQGNSAPDKSGLPSDRFSAERTGGSVSTLTIQRTQQEDSAVYLCASSPARQSSYNEQFFGPGTRLTVL.